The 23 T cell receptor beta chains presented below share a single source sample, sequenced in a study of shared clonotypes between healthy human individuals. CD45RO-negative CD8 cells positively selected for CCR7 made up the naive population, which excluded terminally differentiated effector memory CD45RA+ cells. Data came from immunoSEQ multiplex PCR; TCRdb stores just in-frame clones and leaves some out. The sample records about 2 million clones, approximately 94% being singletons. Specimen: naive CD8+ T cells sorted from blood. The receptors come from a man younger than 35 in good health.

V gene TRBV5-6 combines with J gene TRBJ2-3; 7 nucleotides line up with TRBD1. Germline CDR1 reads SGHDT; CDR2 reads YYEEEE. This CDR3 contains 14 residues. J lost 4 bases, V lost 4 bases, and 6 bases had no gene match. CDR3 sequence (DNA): TGTGCCAGCAGCCGTAACAGGGGATCAGATACGCAGTATTTT. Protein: CASSRNRGSDTQYF. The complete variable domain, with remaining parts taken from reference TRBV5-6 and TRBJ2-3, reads DAGVTQSPTHLIKTRGQQVTLRCSPKSGHDTVSWYQQALGQGPQFIFQYYEEEERQRGNFPDRFSGHQFPNYSSELNVNALLLGDSALYLCASSRNRGSDTQYFGPGTRLTVL.

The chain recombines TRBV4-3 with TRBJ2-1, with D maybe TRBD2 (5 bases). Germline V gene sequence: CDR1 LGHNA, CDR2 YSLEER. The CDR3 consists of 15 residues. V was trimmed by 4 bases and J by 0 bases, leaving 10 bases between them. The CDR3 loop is CASSPDWPSYNEQFF. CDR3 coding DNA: TGCGCCAGCAGCCCGGACTGGCCCTCCTACAATGAGCAGTTCTTC.

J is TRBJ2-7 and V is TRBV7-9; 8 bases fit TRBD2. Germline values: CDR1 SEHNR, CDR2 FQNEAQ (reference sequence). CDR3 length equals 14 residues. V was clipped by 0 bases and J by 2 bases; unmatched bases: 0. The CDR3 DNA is TGTGCCAGCAGCTTAGCACTAGCGGCCTACGAGCAGTACTTC. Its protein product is CASSLALAAYEQYF. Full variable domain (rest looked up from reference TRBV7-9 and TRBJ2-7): DTGVSQNPRHKITKRGQNVTFRCDPISEHNRLYWYRQTLGQGPEFLTYFQNEAQLEKSRLLSDRFSAERPKGSFSTLEIQRTEQGDSAMYLCASSLALAAYEQYFGPGTRLTVT.

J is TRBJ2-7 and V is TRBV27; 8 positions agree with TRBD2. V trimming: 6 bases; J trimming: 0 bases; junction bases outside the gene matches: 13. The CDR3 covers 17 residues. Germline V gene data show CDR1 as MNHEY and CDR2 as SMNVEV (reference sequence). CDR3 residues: CASSEGGLAGRSYEQYF. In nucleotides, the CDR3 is TGTGCCAGCAGCGAAGGGGGGCTAGCGGGCCGCTCCTACGAGCAGTACTTC.

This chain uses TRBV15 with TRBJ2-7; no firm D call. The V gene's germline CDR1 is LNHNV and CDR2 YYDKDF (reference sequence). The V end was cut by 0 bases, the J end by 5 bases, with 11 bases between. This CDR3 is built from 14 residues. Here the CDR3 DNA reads TGTGCCACCAGCAGAGATGTGGGTGGCGACGAGCAGTACTTC. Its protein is CATSRDVGGDEQYF.

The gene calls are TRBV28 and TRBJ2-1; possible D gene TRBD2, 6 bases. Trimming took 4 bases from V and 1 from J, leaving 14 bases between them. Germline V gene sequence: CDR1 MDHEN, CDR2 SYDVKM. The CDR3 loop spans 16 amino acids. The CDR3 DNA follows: TGTGCCAGCAGTTCGGGGGATAGCGGTTCCTACAATGAGCAGTTCTTC. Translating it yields CASSSGDSGSYNEQFF. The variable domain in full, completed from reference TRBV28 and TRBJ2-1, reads DVKVTQSSRYLVKRTGEKVFLECVQDMDHENMFWYRQDPGLGLRLIYFSYDVKMKEKGDIPEGYSVSREKKERFSLILESASTNQTSMYLCASSSGDSGSYNEQFFGPGTRLTVL.

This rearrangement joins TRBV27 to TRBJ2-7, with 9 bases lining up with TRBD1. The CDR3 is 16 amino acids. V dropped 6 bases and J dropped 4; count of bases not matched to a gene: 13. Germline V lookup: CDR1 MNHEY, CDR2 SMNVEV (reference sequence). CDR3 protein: CASSEISGTGRYEQYF. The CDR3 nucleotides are TGTGCCAGCAGCGAAATTTCCGGGACAGGGCGATACGAGCAGTACTTC.

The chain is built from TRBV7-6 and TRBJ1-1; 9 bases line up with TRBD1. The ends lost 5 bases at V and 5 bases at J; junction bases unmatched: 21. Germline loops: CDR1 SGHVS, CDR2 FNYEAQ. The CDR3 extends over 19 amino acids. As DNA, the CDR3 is TGTGCCAGCAGCAACTTGGGACAGGGAATCCTACTAGAAGGTACTGAAGCTTTCTTT. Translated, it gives CASSNLGQGILLEGTEAFF.

CDR3 protein: CASSEELSQETQYF. In DNA, the CDR3 is TGTGCCAGCAGTGAAGAACTAAGCCAAGAGACCCAGTACTTC. This chain connects TRBV6-1 to TRBJ2-5; D remains unclear. The germline CDR1 and CDR2 sequences are MNHNS and SASEGT. CDR3 size: 14 residues. V was cut by 1 base and J by 1 base, with 7 bases left in between.

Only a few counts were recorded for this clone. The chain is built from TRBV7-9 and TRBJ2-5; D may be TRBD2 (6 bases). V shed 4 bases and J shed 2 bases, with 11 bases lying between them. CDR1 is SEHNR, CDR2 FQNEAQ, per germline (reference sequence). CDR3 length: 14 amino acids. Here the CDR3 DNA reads TGTGCCAGCAGCTCCGGGACTCATCAAGAGACCCAGTACTTC. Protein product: CASSSGTHQETQYF.

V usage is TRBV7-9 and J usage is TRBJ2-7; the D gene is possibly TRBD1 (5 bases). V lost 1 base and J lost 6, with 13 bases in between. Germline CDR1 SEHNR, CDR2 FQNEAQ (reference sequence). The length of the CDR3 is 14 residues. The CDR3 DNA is TGTGCCAGCAGCTTAGTGGGGCAGGGTGCCGAGCAGTACTTC. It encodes CASSLVGQGAEQYF.

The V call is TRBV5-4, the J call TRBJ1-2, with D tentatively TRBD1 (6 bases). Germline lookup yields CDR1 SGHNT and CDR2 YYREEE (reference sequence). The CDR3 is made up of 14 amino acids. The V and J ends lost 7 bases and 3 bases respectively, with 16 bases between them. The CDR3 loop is CASSAGATDYGYTF. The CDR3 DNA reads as TGTGCCAGCTCAGCGGGGGCGACAGACTATGGCTACACCTTC.

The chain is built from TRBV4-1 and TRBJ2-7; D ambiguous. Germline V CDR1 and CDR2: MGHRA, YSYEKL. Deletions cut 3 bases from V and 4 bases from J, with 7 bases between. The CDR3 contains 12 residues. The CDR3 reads CASSHDMYEQYF. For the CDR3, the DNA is TGCGCCAGCAGCCATGATATGTACGAGCAGTACTTC.

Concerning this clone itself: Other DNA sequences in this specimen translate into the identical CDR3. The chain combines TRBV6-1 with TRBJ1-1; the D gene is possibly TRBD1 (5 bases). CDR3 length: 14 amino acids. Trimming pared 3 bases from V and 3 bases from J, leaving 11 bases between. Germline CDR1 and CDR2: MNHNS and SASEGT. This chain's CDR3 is CASSDRRGDTEAFF. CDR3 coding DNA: TGTGCCAGCAGTGATAGGAGAGGGGACACTGAAGCTTTCTTT.

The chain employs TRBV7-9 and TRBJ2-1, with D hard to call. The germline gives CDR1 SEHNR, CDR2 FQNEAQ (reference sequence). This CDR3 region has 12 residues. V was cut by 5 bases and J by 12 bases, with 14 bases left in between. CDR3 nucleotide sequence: TGTGCCAGCAGCCTCGAGTGGGATGGGCAGTTCTTC. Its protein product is CASSLEWDGQFF.

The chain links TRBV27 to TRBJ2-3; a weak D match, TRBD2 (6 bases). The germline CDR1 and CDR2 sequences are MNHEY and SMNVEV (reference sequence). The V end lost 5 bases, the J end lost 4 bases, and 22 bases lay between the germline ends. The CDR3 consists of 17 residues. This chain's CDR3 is CASSTGTVLGSADTQYF. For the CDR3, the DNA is TGTGCCAGCAGTACCGGGACTGTGCTTGGATCGGCAGATACGCAGTATTTT.

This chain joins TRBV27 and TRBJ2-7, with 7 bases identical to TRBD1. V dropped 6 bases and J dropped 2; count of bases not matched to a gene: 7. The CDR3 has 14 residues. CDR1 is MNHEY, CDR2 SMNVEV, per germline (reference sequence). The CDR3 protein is CASRSTGAPYEQYF. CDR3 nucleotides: TGTGCCAGCAGATCTACAGGGGCCCCCTACGAGCAGTACTTC.

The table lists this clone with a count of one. CDR3 nucleotide sequence: TGTGCCAGCGGGGCAGGGGGATATGGCTACACCTTC. It is translated as CASGAGGYGYTF. V is TRBV2 and J is TRBJ1-2; TRBD1 matches 7 bases. The trim removed 8 bases at V and 5 bases at J, leaving 5 bases unmatched. Germline CDR1 is SNHLY and CDR2 is FYNNEI. The CDR3 contains 12 residues.

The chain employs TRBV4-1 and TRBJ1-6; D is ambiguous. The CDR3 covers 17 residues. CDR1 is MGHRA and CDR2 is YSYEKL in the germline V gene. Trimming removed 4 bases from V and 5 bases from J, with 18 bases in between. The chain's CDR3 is CASSLVPGPDHNSPLHF. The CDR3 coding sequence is TGCGCCAGCAGCCTTGTCCCCGGGCCAGACCATAATTCACCCCTCCACTTT.

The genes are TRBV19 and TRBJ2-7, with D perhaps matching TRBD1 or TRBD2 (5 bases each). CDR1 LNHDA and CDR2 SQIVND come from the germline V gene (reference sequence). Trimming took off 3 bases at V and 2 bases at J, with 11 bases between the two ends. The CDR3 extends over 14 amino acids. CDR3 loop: CASSIRDATYEQYF. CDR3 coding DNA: TGTGCCAGTAGTATCCGGGACGCGACCTACGAGCAGTACTTC.

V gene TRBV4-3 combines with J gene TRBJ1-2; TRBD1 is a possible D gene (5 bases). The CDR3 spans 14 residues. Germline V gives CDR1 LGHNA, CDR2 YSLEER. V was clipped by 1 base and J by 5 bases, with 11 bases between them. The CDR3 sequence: CASSQVGEGYGYTF. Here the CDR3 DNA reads TGCGCCAGCAGCCAAGTAGGGGAGGGTTATGGCTACACCTTC.

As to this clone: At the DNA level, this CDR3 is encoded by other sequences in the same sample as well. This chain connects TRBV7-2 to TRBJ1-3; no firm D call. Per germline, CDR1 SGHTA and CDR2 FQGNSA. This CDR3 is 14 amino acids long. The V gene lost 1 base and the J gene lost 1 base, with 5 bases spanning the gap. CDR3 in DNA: TGTGCCAGCAGCTTAGTCAGTTCTGGAAACACCATATATTTT. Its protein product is CASSLVSSGNTIYF.

Here the CDR3 reads CASNQETGDNEQFF. The CDR3 DNA sequence: TGCGCCAGCAACCAGGAGACAGGAGACAATGAGCAGTTCTTC. The chain combines TRBV5-1 with TRBJ2-1; a possible D gene is TRBD1 (6 bases). This CDR3 has 14 amino acids. Germline V gene sequence: CDR1 SGHRS, CDR2 YFSETQ. The ends were cut back, 6 bases at V and 5 bases at J, with 15 bases in the middle.